Given below is one TCR beta chain in context. Its specificity is unknown. J was trimmed by 2 bases and V by 5 bases; bases with no gene match: 7. This CDR3 is 16 amino acids long. Germline V lookup: CDR1 SGHAT, CDR2 FQNNGV. Sequencing used immunoSEQ multiplex PCR; TCRdb keeps in-frame clones, though not all of them. The sample lists more than 30,000 clones, approximately 78% seen once, with roughly 24% in the top ten. This sample is drawn from a study of radiotherapy plus CTLA-4 blockade in lung cancer. Study context: Among patients, less than 20% showed objective responses, and around 30% had disease control.

Study results and caveats: Among blood TCR repertoires after radiotherapy plus ipilimumab, tumor-derived clones expanded.

The specimen was peripheral blood, collected from a patient treated with radiotherapy plus ipilimumab. The clonotype originates from a human donor with non-small cell lung cancer that progressed on radiotherapy plus ipilimumab. The chain links TRBV11-2 to TRBJ2-3, with 10 positions matching TRBD2. For the CDR3, the DNA is TGTGCCAGCAGCACCCTAGCGGGGGCGACCACAGATACGCAGTATTTT. It specifies CASSTLAGATTDTQYF.